The 25 T cell receptor beta chains in this list originate from one sample, sequenced in a study of blood T cell repertoires in COVID-19. Generated by immunoSEQ multiplex PCR, the TCRdb table keeps only in-frame clones and is missing some. This sample has approximately 99,000 clones, with about 86% found just once. The sample comprised peripheral blood. These receptors were collected from an older woman in a cohort sampled during active or convalescent COVID-19.

The J gene is TRBJ1-6, the V gene TRBV3-1 (or the pseudogene TRBV3-2); D gene uncertain. The CDR3 sequence is 13 residues long. The ends were cut back, 6 bases at V and 7 bases at J, with 10 bases in the middle. Per the germline V gene, CDR1 is LGHDT and CDR2 is YNNKEL (reference sequence). The CDR3 reads CASRPSQNSPLHF. The CDR3 DNA follows: TGTGCCAGCAGACCCTCCCAGAATTCACCCCTCCACTTT.

The genes are TRBV3-1 (or the pseudogene TRBV3-2) and TRBJ2-7, with 8 bases identical to TRBD1. Looked up from germline, CDR1 is LGHDT and CDR2 is YNNKEL (reference sequence). V lost 1 base, J lost 4 bases, and 6 bases stayed unmatched. The CDR3 totals 15 residues. Written as DNA, the CDR3 is TGTGCCAGCAGCCAAGTTCAGGGGGCAGGGTACGAGCAGTACTTC. Translating gives CASSQVQGAGYEQYF.

This chain links TRBV2 with TRBJ1-3, with D uncertain. CDR1 SNHLY and CDR2 FYNNEI come from the germline V gene. Trimming pared 8 bases from V and 0 bases from J, leaving 5 bases between. The CDR3 extends over 12 amino acids. CDR3 DNA sequence: TGTGCCAGCGTGAGCTCTGGAAACACCATATATTTT. Its translation: CASVSSGNTIYF.

This sequence joins TRBV5-1 and TRBJ2-2, with D perhaps TRBD1 (6 bases). V was clipped by 4 bases and J by 2 bases, with 18 bases between them. Germline V lookup: CDR1 SGHRS, CDR2 YFSETQ. This CDR3 region has 17 residues. The CDR3 loop reads CASSQAPGHGNTGELFF. The CDR3 nucleotides are TGCGCCAGCAGCCAAGCCCCGGGACATGGTAACACCGGGGAGCTGTTTTTT.

This chain uses TRBV7-3 with TRBJ2-1; 8 bases line up with TRBD2. CDR3 length: 15 amino acids. Trimming took 5 bases from V and 9 from J; bases not matched to a gene: 12. Germline V gives CDR1 SGHTA, CDR2 FQGTGA. The CDR3 here is CASSQGTSPQGEQFF. DNA for the CDR3: TGTGCCAGCAGCCAAGGGACTAGTCCCCAGGGTGAGCAGTTCTTC.

The chain is built from TRBV5-1 and TRBJ2-3; tentatively, D is TRBD2 (5 bases). CDR3 length: 16 residues. From germline, CDR1 is SGHRS and CDR2 YFSETQ. Trimming removed 0 bases at V and 0 bases at J, with 11 bases between. The CDR3 DNA follows: TGCGCCAGCAGCTTGGCTGGTAGCGCCAGCACAGATACGCAGTATTTT. Translated, it gives CASSLAGSASTDTQYF.

This clone was detected a few times. The chain combines TRBV7-3 with TRBJ2-2, with D possibly matching TRBD2 (6 bases). The V end lost 4 bases, the J end lost 6 bases, and 6 bases lay between the germline ends. Germline values: CDR1 SGHTA, CDR2 FQGTGA. This CDR3 spans 12 amino acids. CDR3 DNA sequence: TGTGCCAGCAGCTCGGGGGCCGGGGAGCTGTTTTTT. Translation gives CASSSGAGELFF.

This chain connects TRBV20-1 to TRBJ2-2, with TRBD1 matching 7 bases. CDR3 length equals 12 residues. The germline gives CDR1 DFQATT, CDR2 SNEGSKA (reference sequence). Unmatched junction bases numbered 1, after V lost 3 bases and J lost 6 bases. The DNA for the CDR3 is TGCAGTGCTAGTCAGGGGGCCGGGGAGCTGTTTTTT. Protein product: CSASQGAGELFF.

V usage is TRBV28 and J usage is TRBJ1-5, with D unresolved. V was cut by 1 base and J by 2 bases, with 3 bases left in between. Germline V gene data show CDR1 as MDHEN and CDR2 as SYDVKM. CDR3 length equals 13 residues. As DNA, the CDR3 is TGTGCCAGCAGTTTATCCGGCAATCAGCCCCAGCATTTT. Translating it yields CASSLSGNQPQHF.

The chain is built from TRBV2 and TRBJ2-1, with 9 bases lining up with TRBD1. This CDR3 is built from 13 residues. CDR1 and CDR2 (germline): SNHLY, FYNNEI. Trimming took 6 bases from V and 7 from J; bases not matched to a gene: 4. CDR3 residues: CASRTGTGNEQFF. Here the CDR3 DNA reads TGTGCCAGCAGAACCGGGACAGGGAATGAGCAGTTCTTC.

The chain joins TRBV15 to TRBJ2-7, with 7 bases that match TRBD2. V shed 5 bases, J shed 9 bases, and the junction held 7 bases outside the gene matches. The germline CDR1 and CDR2 sequences are LNHNV and YYDKDF (reference sequence). The CDR3 has 12 residues. The CDR3 DNA is TGTGCCACCAGCGCCGGGACTACGGGGCAGTACTTC. Protein product: CATSAGTTGQYF.

The CDR3 spells CASSQVGGREGWQYF. DNA of the CDR3: TGCGCCAGCAGCCAAGTTGGCGGGAGGGAGGGTTGGCAGTACTTC. J is TRBJ2-7 and V is TRBV4-1; 9 nucleotides match TRBD2. CDR1 and CDR2 from the germline V gene are MGHRA and YSYEKL. CDR3 length equals 15 residues. V gave up 1 base and J gave up 9 bases; unmatched junction bases: 10.

J is TRBJ1-4 and V is TRBV2; 7 nucleotides align to TRBD1. The V gene end was trimmed by 5 bases and the J gene end by 7 bases; junction bases not matched to a gene: 7. The CDR3 is 14 amino acids. Germline V gives CDR1 SNHLY, CDR2 FYNNEI. The CDR3 coding sequence is TGTGCCAGCAGTCTACAGGGGTTAAGTGAAAAACTGTTTTTT. This translates into CASSLQGLSEKLFF.

This CDR3 reads CASGSVAWSGSLVETQYF. In nucleotides, the CDR3 is TGTGCCAGCGGGTCCGTGGCGTGGAGCGGGAGTCTGGTCGAGACCCAGTACTTC. The chain employs TRBV28 and TRBJ2-5, with 8 bases fitting TRBD2. This CDR3 region has 18 residues. The V segment lost 8 bases and the J segment 5 bases; nucleotides outside the gene matches: 22. Germline-derived CDR1 and CDR2 are MDHEN and SYDVKM.

The chain couples TRBV10-2 to TRBJ2-2, with TRBD2 identical over 13 bases. V gave up 6 bases and J gave up 1 base; unmatched junction bases: 5. Germline-derived CDR1 and CDR2 are WSHSY and SAAADI. The CDR3 has 17 amino acids. CDR3 DNA: TGCGCCAGCAGGGGGACTAGCGGGATGATGAACACCGGGGAGCTGTTTTTT. Protein sequence: CASRGTSGMMNTGELFF.

The chain employs TRBV7-9 and TRBJ2-3; 9 positions agree with TRBD2. Trimming took 1 base from V and 1 from J; bases not matched to a gene: 9. CDR1 is SEHNR and CDR2 is FQNEAQ in the germline V gene (reference sequence). This CDR3 is built from 18 residues. The CDR3 sequence is CASSLGASGKWGTDTQYF. The CDR3 nucleotides read TGTGCCAGCAGCTTAGGGGCTAGCGGGAAATGGGGCACAGATACGCAGTATTTT.

The chain links TRBV20-1 to TRBJ1-2, with D unresolved. V gave up 5 bases and J gave up 6 bases, with 10 bases separating them. The germline V gene encodes CDR1 DFQATT and CDR2 SNEGSKA (reference sequence). The CDR3 has 11 amino acids. The CDR3 DNA reads TGCAGTGCTGGGGAGCCCGATGGCTACACCTTC. It yields the protein CSAGEPDGYTF.

V usage is TRBV3-1 (or the pseudogene TRBV3-2) and J usage is TRBJ1-3; D uncertain. V shed 4 bases and J shed 1 base, with 11 bases lying between them. Looked up from germline, CDR1 is LGHDT and CDR2 is YNNKEL (reference sequence). This CDR3 has 15 amino acids. In DNA form, the CDR3 reads TGTGCCAGCAGCCCCGACGGGGAATCTGGAAACACCATATATTTT. It specifies CASSPDGESGNTIYF.

The chain recombines TRBV11-1 with TRBJ2-7; the match to TRBD1 covers 9 bases. The CDR3 covers 14 residues. Germline V CDR1 and CDR2: SGHAT, FQDESV (reference sequence). The trim removed 4 bases at V and 4 bases at J, leaving 5 bases unmatched. CDR3 coding DNA: TGTGCCAGCAGCTGGGGGACAGGGACGTACGAGCAGTACTTC. Translation gives CASSWGTGTYEQYF.

The chain is built from TRBV30 and TRBJ2-7; TRBD1 matches at 7 bases. Losses at the gene ends were 4 bases for V and 3 bases for J; bases not matched to a gene: 15. The CDR3 length is 16 residues. Germline V CDR1 and CDR2: GTSNPN, SVGIG (reference sequence). This chain's CDR3 is CAWNSRQTGSLYEQYF. CDR3 coding DNA: TGTGCCTGGAATTCCCGACAGACAGGGTCTCTCTACGAGCAGTACTTC. Supplemented by reference TRBV30 and TRBJ2-7, the full variable domain reads SQTIHQWPATLVQPVGSPLSLECTVEGTSNPNLYWYRQAAGRGLQLLFYSVGIGQISSEVPQNLSASRPQDRQFILSSKKLLLSDSGFYLCAWNSRQTGSLYEQYFGPGTRLTVT.

The chain links TRBV6-6 to TRBJ1-5; D is possibly TRBD1 (6 bases). The ends were cut back, 6 bases at V and 6 bases at J, with 15 bases in the middle. Germline lookup yields CDR1 MNHNY and CDR2 SVGAGI (reference sequence). The CDR3 runs to 14 residues. As DNA, the CDR3 is TGTGCCAGCAGACAGGCGGGGGGCGGTCAGCCCCAGCATTTT. Protein: CASRQAGGGQPQHF.

The chain links TRBV19 to TRBJ2-7; D is perhaps TRBD1 (6 bases). Germline V gene sequence: CDR1 LNHDA, CDR2 SQIVND (reference sequence). V lost 4 bases, J lost 4 bases, and 20 bases lay in between. CDR3 size: 16 residues. CDR3 bases: TGTGCCAGTAGTAAAGCCCCCGGGACACGAAGTTACGAGCAGTACTTC. Amino acid sequence: CASSKAPGTRSYEQYF.

The chain couples TRBV19 to TRBJ2-7; D might be TRBD2 (5 bases). Germline V gene sequence: CDR1 LNHDA, CDR2 SQIVND (reference sequence). V was clipped by 4 bases and J by 7 bases, with 14 bases between them. The CDR3 loop spans 13 amino acids. The chain's CDR3 is CASSRRGPGEQYF. The CDR3 DNA is TGTGCCAGTAGTAGACGCGGCCCGGGGGAGCAGTACTTC.

This clone appeared a few times. J is TRBJ2-7 and V is TRBV5-4, with D possibly matching TRBD2 (5 bases). Germline V gives CDR1 SGHNT, CDR2 YYREEE (reference sequence). The germline V and J ends were trimmed by 4 bases and 3 bases, with 17 bases remaining between them. CDR3 length equals 15 residues. The CDR3 DNA reads TGTGCCAGCAGCCTGGGCGTCGCGGGCTTCTACGAGCAGTACTTC. It is translated as CASSLGVAGFYEQYF.

V and J are TRBV18 and TRBJ2-6, with a tentative D call TRBD1 (5 bases). Trimming took 3 bases from V and 2 from J, leaving 8 bases between them. This CDR3 is 15 amino acids long. CDR1 and CDR2 from the germline V gene are KGHSH and LQKENI. CDR3 loop: CASSPEGAGANVLTF. The CDR3 region has the DNA TGTGCCAGCTCACCCGAAGGGGCTGGGGCCAACGTCCTGACTTTC.